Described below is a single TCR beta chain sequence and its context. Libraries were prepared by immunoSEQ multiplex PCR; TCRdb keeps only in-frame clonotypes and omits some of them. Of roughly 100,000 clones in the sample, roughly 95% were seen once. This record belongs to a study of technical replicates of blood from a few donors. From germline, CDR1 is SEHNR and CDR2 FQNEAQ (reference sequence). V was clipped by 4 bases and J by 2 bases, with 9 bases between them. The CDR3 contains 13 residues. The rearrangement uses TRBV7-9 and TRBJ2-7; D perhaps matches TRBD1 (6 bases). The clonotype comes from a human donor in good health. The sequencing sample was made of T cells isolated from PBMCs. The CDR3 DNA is TGTGCCAGCAGCTCCGACAGGACCTACGAGCAGTACTTC. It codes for CASSSDRTYEQYF.